This T cell receptor (beta chain) was found in a study of T cell responses to AZD1222 COVID-19 vaccine. Study overall: Recipients boosted at about 4 weeks or about 12 weeks are pooled.

The germline gives CDR1 SGHAT, CDR2 FQNNGV. With 5 bases clipped from V and 8 bases from J, the junction kept 12 bases outside the gene matches. The CDR3 has 16 residues. Overall study results and limits: Within unmutated variant regions lay the reported targets of nearly half of spike-specific TCRs. Recipients of AZD1222 seropositive at baseline numbered only 6 or 7. Repertoires were obtained solely post-peak T cell response.

Produced via immunoSEQ multiplex PCR; TCRdb's table is partial and in-frame only. Among roughly 180,000 clones listed, approximately 91% were seen once. With respect to this clone: Antigen: not known.

The source is an adult in good health. Sample: peripheral blood, taken on day 0 of AZD1222 vaccination. The chain employs TRBV11-2 and TRBJ2-3, with 11 nucleotides matching TRBD2. The CDR3 sequence is CASSPDTPTSGSTQYF. The CDR3, as DNA: TGTGCCAGCAGCCCAGACACCCCCACTAGCGGGAGTACGCAGTATTTT.